The T cell receptor (beta chain) under discussion was sequenced for a study of beta chain features in type 1 diabetes. Study background: Sorted cells numbering 107,917,701 were examined across all samples.

About this clone: Its target is not known.

V dropped 2 bases and J dropped 4 bases, with 26 bases sitting between them. The CDR3 consists of 19 residues. Germline V gives CDR1 MNHNS, CDR2 SASEGT. Findings and caveats of the study: Type 1 diabetes patients showed a moderate but significant shortening of TCRB CDR3s in all four CD4+ subsets. Any PCR bias toward short templates would affect both groups alike.

As every portion of the isolated RNA was reverse transcribed, the sequencing read expressed TCRB transcripts. Produced via immunoSEQ multiplex PCR; TCRdb's table is partial and in-frame only. The table has about 660,000 clones, more than 12% seen once. The chain is built from TRBV6-1 and TRBJ1-2; no reliable D call. Sequencing was performed on naive CD4+ T cells from blood. This clonotype originated in a man aged 18 to 35 with type 1 diabetes. The CDR3, as DNA: TGTGCCAGCAGTGAATGGGTGGCGACCAGCCCAGTCCTCCTCTATGGCTACACCTTC. Protein product: CASSEWVATSPVLLYGYTF.